The 21 T cell receptor beta chains listed next were all sequenced from one sample in a study of Ad26.COV2.S vaccination and SARS-CoV-2 variants. The method was immunoSEQ multiplex PCR; TCRdb's version includes in-frame clones alone and lacks a portion of them. The sample has roughly 460,000 clones, nearly 90% seen once. Specified treatment: about 20 received Ad26.COV2.S at low or high dose, single or two shots; 5 received placebo; per-sample allocation not given. It was on day 63 after the first vaccine or placebo injection that samples were taken. Sequenced material: peripheral blood, taken in a trial of Ad26.COV2.S vaccine versus placebo. The receptors come from a person aged 18 to 59 who received the Ad26.COV2.S COVID-19 vaccine or a placebo.

The J gene is TRBJ1-5, the V gene TRBV19; D remains unclear. This CDR3 has 17 residues. V gave up 1 base and J gave up 0 bases, with 13 bases separating them. Per the germline V gene, CDR1 is LNHDA and CDR2 is SQIVND (reference sequence). CDR3 region: CASSIGPDRYSNQPQHF. DNA of the CDR3: TGTGCCAGTAGTATAGGGCCCGATAGATATAGCAATCAGCCCCAGCATTTT. Full variable domain (missing parts from reference TRBV19 and TRBJ1-5): DGGITQSPKYLFRKEGQNVTLSCEQNLNHDAMYWYRQDPGQGLRLIYYSQIVNDFQKGDIAEGYSVSREKKESFPLTVTSAQKNPTAFYLCASSIGPDRYSNQPQHFGDGTRLSIL.

The rearrangement joins TRBV5-1 to TRBJ2-5; TRBD2 aligns across 8 bases. After removal of 4 bases from V and 1 base from J, the junction contained 3 bases not matched to a gene. The CDR3 runs 14 residues. Germline-derived CDR1 and CDR2 are SGHRS and YFSETQ. The CDR3 DNA is TGCGCCAGCAGCCCTACTAGCGGCCAAGAGACCCAGTACTTC. Translated, it gives CASSPTSGQETQYF. Variable domain in full (rest from reference TRBV5-1 and TRBJ2-5): KAGVTQTPRYLIKTRGQQVTLSCSPISGHRSVSWYQQTPGQGLQFLFEYFSETQRNKGNFPGRFSGRQFSNSRSEMNVSTLELGDSALYLCASSPTSGQETQYFGPGTRLLVL.

V gene TRBV6-6 combines with J gene TRBJ1-3; 8 bases align to TRBD1. V was clipped by 6 bases and J by 4 bases; unmatched bases: 8. CDR3 length equals 15 residues. Germline V gene data show CDR1 as MNHNY and CDR2 as SVGAGI (reference sequence). The CDR3 DNA sequence: TGTGCCAGCAGCCCCGACAGGGGACCCGGAAACACCATATATTTT. Amino acids: CASSPDRGPGNTIYF.

V gene TRBV3-1 (or the pseudogene TRBV3-2) combines with J gene TRBJ2-2; TRBD2 matches 7 bases. The V segment lost 4 bases and the J segment 4 bases; nucleotides outside the gene matches: 6. The CDR3 runs 15 residues. From germline, CDR1 is LGHDT and CDR2 YNNKEL (reference sequence). CDR3 bases: TGTGCCAGCAGCCGCAGCGGGGTCGGCACCGGGGAGCTGTTTTTT. Translating it yields CASSRSGVGTGELFF.

The chain uses TRBV6-5 and TRBJ1-1; no definite D call. V lost 7 bases, J lost 4 bases, and 10 bases lay in between. Germline CDR1 MNHEY, CDR2 SVGAGI. This CDR3 contains 12 residues. In nucleotides, the CDR3 is TGTGCCAGCAAAGGACGGGTCACTGAAGCTTTCTTT. Protein sequence: CASKGRVTEAFF.

V is TRBV7-3 and J is TRBJ2-6; D is possibly TRBD2 (5 bases). With 2 bases removed from V and 0 bases from J, the gap between germline ends came to 11 bases. This CDR3 region has 17 residues. The germline V gene has CDR1 SGHTA and CDR2 FQGTGA. The DNA for the CDR3 is TGTGCCAGCAGCTTAGGCCGGGATGACTCTGGGGCCAACGTCCTGACTTTC. Translation gives CASSLGRDDSGANVLTF.

The gene calls are TRBV2 and TRBJ2-1; 10 bases are a match to TRBD2. This CDR3 comprises 15 residues. V gave up 5 bases and J gave up 5 bases; unmatched junction bases: 6. CDR1 SNHLY and CDR2 FYNNEI come from the germline V gene. The CDR3 sequence: CASSLSGRENNEQFF. DNA of the CDR3: TGTGCCAGCAGTCTCAGCGGGAGGGAGAACAATGAGCAGTTCTTC. Together with reference TRBV2 and TRBJ2-1, the CDR3 gives the full variable domain: EPEVTQTPSHQVTQMGQEVILRCVPISNHLYFYWYRQILGQKVEFLVSFYNNEISEKSEIFDDQFSVERPDGSNFTLKIRSTKLEDSAMYFCASSLSGRENNEQFFGPGTRLTVL.

The chain carries TRBV10-3 and TRBJ2-6, with unresolved D. CDR1 and CDR2 (germline): ENHRY, SYGVKD. This CDR3 is 14 amino acids long. The ends were cut back, 10 bases at V and 0 bases at J, with 10 bases in the middle. Written as DNA, the CDR3 is TGTGCCACTGGTTTAAACTCTGGGGCCAACGTCCTGACTTTC. Translating gives CATGLNSGANVLTF.

The rearrangement joins TRBV6-1 to TRBJ2-3; 8 nucleotides line up with TRBD2. The CDR3 consists of 16 residues. The ends lost 3 bases at V and 1 base at J; junction bases unmatched: 6. From germline, CDR1 is MNHNS and CDR2 SASEGT. The CDR3 bases are TGTGCCAGCAGTGACCAAAGCGGGAGAGGCACAGATACGCAGTATTTT. Residues: CASSDQSGRGTDTQYF.

Here the CDR3 reads CASSQDGVQGTYNEQFF. In DNA, the CDR3 is TGTGCCAGCAGCCAAGATGGGGTACAGGGGACCTACAATGAGCAGTTCTTC. The genes are TRBV3-1 (or the pseudogene TRBV3-2) and TRBJ2-1; TRBD1 matches 7 bases. The CDR3 consists of 17 residues. Germline V gene data show CDR1 as LGHDT and CDR2 as YNNKEL (reference sequence). The V gene end was trimmed by 0 bases and the J gene end by 2 bases; junction bases not matched to a gene: 7.

V usage is TRBV6-5 and J usage is TRBJ2-7; 8 bases line up with TRBD1. Germline values: CDR1 MNHEY, CDR2 SVGAGI. The ends lost 6 bases at V and 0 bases at J; junction bases unmatched: 4. The CDR3 runs 14 residues. The CDR3 loop reads CASSRDRPSYEQYF. CDR3 nucleotide sequence: TGTGCCAGCAGCCGGGACAGGCCCTCCTACGAGCAGTACTTC.

J is TRBJ2-1 and V is TRBV3-1 (or the pseudogene TRBV3-2); D possibly corresponds to TRBD2 (6 bases). CDR3 size: 14 residues. CDR1 is LGHDT and CDR2 is YNNKEL in the germline V gene (reference sequence). Trimming removed 2 bases at V and 6 bases at J, with 11 bases between. This chain's CDR3 is CASSQSGLANEQFF. CDR3 in DNA: TGTGCCAGCAGCCAATCGGGACTTGCCAATGAGCAGTTCTTC.

The rearrangement joins TRBV19 to TRBJ1-6, with D unresolved. CDR1 is LNHDA, CDR2 SQIVND, per germline (reference sequence). Trimming left V 1 base short and J 9 bases short, with 4 bases between. The CDR3 spans 12 residues. The CDR3 nucleotides read TGTGCCAGTAGTATAGGATTTTCACCCCTCCACTTT. Translated, it gives CASSIGFSPLHF.

This chain connects TRBV2 to TRBJ2-7, with D possibly TRBD2 on 5 matching bases. The CDR3 has 16 amino acids. The V end lost 2 bases, the J end lost 6 bases, and 20 bases lay between the germline ends. Germline lookup yields CDR1 SNHLY and CDR2 FYNNEI. The CDR3 loop is CASSEIRRGGLSEQYF. CDR3 DNA sequence: TGTGCCAGCAGTGAAATCCGTCGAGGAGGCCTCTCCGAGCAGTACTTC.

The J gene is TRBJ1-1, the V gene TRBV27, with 10 bases aligning to TRBD1. The CDR3 covers 16 residues. Germline lookup yields CDR1 MNHEY and CDR2 SMNVEV (reference sequence). After removal of 3 bases from V and 3 bases from J, the junction contained 7 bases not matched to a gene. CDR3 in DNA: TGTGCCAGCAGTTTTTCGACAGGGGGCAAGGACACTGAAGCTTTCTTT. It specifies CASSFSTGGKDTEAFF.

The V and J genes are TRBV6-2 or TRBV6-3 and TRBJ2-5; 7 bases align to TRBD2. The trim removed 4 bases at V and 2 bases at J, leaving 13 bases unmatched. From germline, CDR1 is MNHEY and CDR2 SVGEGT. The CDR3 extends over 17 amino acids. The CDR3 sequence is CASSSTPLLAAQETQYF. CDR3 bases: TGTGCCAGCAGTTCAACCCCCCTGCTAGCGGCGCAAGAGACCCAGTACTTC.

The chain is built from TRBV18 and TRBJ2-5; D is possibly TRBD2 (6 bases). V was cut by 5 bases and J by 1 base, with 14 bases left in between. This CDR3 has 15 amino acids. Germline CDR1 and CDR2: KGHSH and LQKENI. The CDR3 DNA reads as TGTGCCAGCTCAAGTCGGCGGGGTACCCAAGAGACCCAGTACTTC. Translated: CASSSRRGTQETQYF.

Turning to this clone: Other nucleotide sequences from this sample produce the same CDR3. This chain uses TRBV5-1 with TRBJ1-1, with D tentatively TRBD1 (5 bases). The germline V and J ends were trimmed by 2 bases and 0 bases, with 8 bases remaining between them. The CDR3 is made up of 14 amino acids. Germline values: CDR1 SGHRS, CDR2 YFSETQ. Here the CDR3 DNA reads TGCGCCAGCAGCTTAACAGGCCTGAACACTGAAGCTTTCTTT. It translates to CASSLTGLNTEAFF. The full variable domain, with the rest looked up from reference TRBV5-1 and TRBJ1-1, is KAGVTQTPRYLIKTRGQQVTLSCSPISGHRSVSWYQQTPGQGLQFLFEYFSETQRNKGNFPGRFSGRQFSNSRSEMNVSTLELGDSALYLCASSLTGLNTEAFFGQGTRLTVV.

The chain links TRBV20-1 to TRBJ2-3; 10 nucleotides match TRBD2. The germline V gene encodes CDR1 DFQATT and CDR2 SNEGSKA (reference sequence). Losses at the gene ends were 3 bases for V and 7 bases for J; bases not matched to a gene: 7. This CDR3 comprises 14 residues. The CDR3 loop is CSASGSGGVNTQYF. CDR3 coding DNA: TGCAGTGCTAGTGGAAGCGGGGGGGTGAATACGCAGTATTTT.

J is TRBJ1-1 and V is TRBV5-1; the D is unclear. Germline loops: CDR1 SGHRS, CDR2 YFSETQ. The CDR3 is 14 residues long. The germline V and J ends were trimmed by 4 bases and 0 bases, with 10 bases remaining between them. CDR3 in amino acids: CASSRDPMNTEAFF. For the CDR3, the DNA is TGCGCCAGCAGCAGGGATCCCATGAACACTGAAGCTTTCTTT.

This clone was observed a single time. The CDR3 reads CASSLGQGIDTQYF. In DNA form, the CDR3 reads TGTGCCAGCAGCCTGGGACAGGGGATAGATACGCAGTATTTT. This sequence joins TRBV4-2 and TRBJ2-3, with 10 bases that match TRBD1. This CDR3 spans 14 amino acids. V gave up 4 bases and J gave up 5 bases; unmatched junction bases: 3. Germline CDR1 reads LGHNA; CDR2 reads YNFKEQ.